Described below is a single T cell receptor (beta chain) sequence and its context. Its specificity is not known. This entry comes from a study of cytomegalovirus exposure and HLA in healthy donors. Study results and caveats: Specificity for CMV antigens was confirmed in vitro for a few of the CMV-associated chains. Most TCR sequences proved rare, with some public TCRs found in many donors. Using the classifier, cytomegalovirus status was reportedly diagnosed with high specificity and sensitivity. The study designated fewer than 200 TCR beta chains cytomegalovirus-associated.

The germline V gene has CDR1 GTSNPN and CDR2 SVGIG (reference sequence). This CDR3 region has 14 residues. V lost 2 bases and J lost 8, with 15 bases in between. Sequenced by immunoSEQ multiplex PCR; TCRdb stores in-frame clones only, minus some. The profile covers approximately 270,000 clones, with 87% appearing a single time and approximately 12% taken by the ten largest. Sample: PBMCs. The receptor was isolated from a man aged 18 to 29 in good health and CMV-seropositive. The chain has TRBV30 and TRBJ2-2; no clear D. CDR3 amino acids: CAWSSRTTGGELFF. CDR3 nucleotide sequence: TGTGCCTGGAGTTCTCGGACCACCGGGGGGGAGCTGTTTTTT.